Listed below are T cell receptor beta chains from one sample, sequenced in a study. Using its own MiXCR run on the RT-PCR reads, TCRdb lists one record per CDR3 protein. This sample has fewer than 800,000 distinct CDR3 sequences, with approximately 15% found just once. Sequencing was done on a sample of memory CD4+ T cells from blood. These receptor sequences come from a female donor in good health, serving as a healthy control. The CDR3 runs from the conserved cysteine through the conserved F or W. Fields, in order: D gene, clone size, J gene, V gene, CDR3 DNA, CDR3 protein. D genes are given only for firm matches. Only some rows state a clone size, as once, few, many or a class for expanded clones.

d_call: .
clone_size: few
j_call: TRBJ1-1
v_call: TRBV5-1
cdr3_nt: TGCGCCAGCAGCTTGGTGGGACATATGAACACTGAAGCTTTCTTT
cdr3_aa: CASSLVGHMNTEAFF

d_call: .
clone_size: many
j_call: TRBJ2-6
v_call: TRBV4-3
cdr3_nt: TGCGCCAGCAGCCAAGATTCTCGAGTTTCGGCTGTAGGGGCCAACGTCCTGACTTTC
cdr3_aa: CASSQDSRVSAVGANVLTF

d_call: .
clone_size: few
j_call: TRBJ1-6
v_call: TRBV20-1
cdr3_nt: TGCAGTGCTAGAGATGACCATTCACCCCTCCACTTT
cdr3_aa: CSARDDHSPLHF

d_call: .
clone_size: few
j_call: TRBJ1-5
v_call: TRBV5-7
cdr3_nt: TGTGCCAGCAGCTGGGTTAATCAGCCCCAGCATTTT
cdr3_aa: CASSWVNQPQHF

d_call: .
clone_size: many
j_call: TRBJ2-1
v_call: TRBV6-5
cdr3_nt: TGTGCCAGCAGTTACTCCAGGGCCGACAATGAGCAGTTCTTC
cdr3_aa: CASSYSRADNEQFF

d_call: .
clone_size: few
j_call: TRBJ2-2
v_call: TRBV18
cdr3_nt: TGTGCCAGCTCACCATTGAAGGTCGGCACCGGGGAGCTGTTTTTT
cdr3_aa: CASSPLKVGTGELFF

d_call: .
clone_size: .
j_call: TRBJ2-1
v_call: TRBV5-1
cdr3_nt: TGCGCCAGCAGCTGGGCCCAGGATGAGCAGTTCTTC
cdr3_aa: CASSWAQDEQFF

d_call: .
clone_size: many
j_call: TRBJ2-4
v_call: TRBV27
cdr3_nt: TGTGCCAGCAGTTTATCGGGGGGGCTGGCCAAAAACATTCAGTACTTC
cdr3_aa: CASSLSGGLAKNIQYF

d_call: .
clone_size: few
j_call: TRBJ2-5
v_call: TRBV7-3
cdr3_nt: TGTGCCAGCAGCCCAGGCGGCTTTACAGAGACCCAGTACTTC
cdr3_aa: CASSPGGFTETQYF

d_call: .
clone_size: .
j_call: TRBJ1-1
v_call: TRBV4-1
cdr3_nt: TGCGCCAGCAGCCAATCTACAGGCCGAGTCACTGAAGCTTTCTTT
cdr3_aa: CASSQSTGRVTEAFF

d_call: TRBD2
clone_size: many
j_call: TRBJ2-7
v_call: TRBV20-1
cdr3_nt: TGCAGTGCTAGCCCTGCGGGAGTCATGTACGAGCAGTACTTC
cdr3_aa: CSASPAGVMYEQYF

d_call: TRBD2
clone_size: many
j_call: TRBJ2-7
v_call: TRBV29-1
cdr3_nt: TGCAGCGTTGGGACTAGCGGGAGGAGGGGCGAGCAGTACTTC
cdr3_aa: CSVGTSGRRGEQYF

d_call: .
clone_size: .
j_call: TRBJ1-2
v_call: TRBV4-2
cdr3_nt: TGTGCCAGCAGCCAAGTACAGGGAAATTTTTATGGCTACACCTTC
cdr3_aa: CASSQVQGNFYGYTF

d_call: .
clone_size: once
j_call: TRBJ1-1
v_call: TRBV12-3/TRBV12-4
cdr3_nt: TGTGCCAGCAGTTTAGGCGGGGAAGCTTCCTTT
cdr3_aa: CASSLGGEASF

d_call: .
clone_size: many
j_call: TRBJ1-1
v_call: TRBV9
cdr3_nt: TGTGCCAGCAGCGCCCATCCGGGACTCCAAAACACTGAAGCTTTCTTT
cdr3_aa: CASSAHPGLQNTEAFF